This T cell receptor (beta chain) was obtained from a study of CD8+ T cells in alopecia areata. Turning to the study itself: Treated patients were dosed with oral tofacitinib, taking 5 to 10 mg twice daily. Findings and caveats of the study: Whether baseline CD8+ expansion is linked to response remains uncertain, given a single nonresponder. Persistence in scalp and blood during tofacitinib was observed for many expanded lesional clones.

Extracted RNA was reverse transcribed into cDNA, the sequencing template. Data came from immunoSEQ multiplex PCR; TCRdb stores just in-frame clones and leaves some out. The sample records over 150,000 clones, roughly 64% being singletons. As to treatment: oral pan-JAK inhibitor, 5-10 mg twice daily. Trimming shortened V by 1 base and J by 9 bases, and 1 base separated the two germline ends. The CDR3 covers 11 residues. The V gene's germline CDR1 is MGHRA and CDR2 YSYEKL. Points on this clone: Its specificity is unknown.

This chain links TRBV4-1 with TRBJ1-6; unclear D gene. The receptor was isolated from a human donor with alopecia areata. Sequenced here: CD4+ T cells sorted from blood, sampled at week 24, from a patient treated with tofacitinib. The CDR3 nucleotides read TGCGCCAGCAGCCAAGGTTCACCCCTCCACTTT. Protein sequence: CASSQGSPLHF.